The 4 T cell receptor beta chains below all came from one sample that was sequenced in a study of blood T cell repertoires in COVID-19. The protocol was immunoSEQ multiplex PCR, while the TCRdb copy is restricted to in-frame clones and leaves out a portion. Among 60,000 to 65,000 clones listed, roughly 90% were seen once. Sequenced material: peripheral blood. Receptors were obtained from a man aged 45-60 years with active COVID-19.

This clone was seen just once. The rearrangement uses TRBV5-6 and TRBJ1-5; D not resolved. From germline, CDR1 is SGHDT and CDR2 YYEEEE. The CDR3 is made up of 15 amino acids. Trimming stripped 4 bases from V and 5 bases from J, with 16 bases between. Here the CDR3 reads CASSGSGGVDQPQHF. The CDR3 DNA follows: TGTGCCAGCAGCGGGTCCGGCGGGGTAGATCAGCCCCAGCATTTT.

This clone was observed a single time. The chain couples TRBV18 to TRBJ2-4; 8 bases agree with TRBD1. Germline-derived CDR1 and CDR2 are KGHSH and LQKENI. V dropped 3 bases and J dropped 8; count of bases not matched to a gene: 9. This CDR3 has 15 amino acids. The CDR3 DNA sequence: TGTGCCAGCTCACCCGGACAGGGATCGAGGGACATTCAGTACTTC. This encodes CASSPGQGSRDIQYF.

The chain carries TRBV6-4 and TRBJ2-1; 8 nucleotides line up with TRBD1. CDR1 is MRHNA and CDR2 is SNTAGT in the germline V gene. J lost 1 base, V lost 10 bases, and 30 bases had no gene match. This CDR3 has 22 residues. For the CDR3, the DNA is TGTGCCACCAGGGACGGGGCTGTAACATTGTGGGGACAGGCGGGGTCCTACAATGAGCAGTTCTTC. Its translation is CATRDGAVTLWGQAGSYNEQFF.

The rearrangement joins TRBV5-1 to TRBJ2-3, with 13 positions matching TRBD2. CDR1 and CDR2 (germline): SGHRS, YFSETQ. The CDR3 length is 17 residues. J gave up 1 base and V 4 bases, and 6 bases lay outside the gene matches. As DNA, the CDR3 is TGCGCCAGCAGCACCGGGACTAGCGGGGTTGGCACAGATACGCAGTATTTT. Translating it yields CASSTGTSGVGTDTQYF. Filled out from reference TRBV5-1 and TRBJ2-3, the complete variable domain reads KAGVTQTPRYLIKTRGQQVTLSCSPISGHRSVSWYQQTPGQGLQFLFEYFSETQRNKGNFPGRFSGRQFSNSRSEMNVSTLELGDSALYLCASSTGTSGVGTDTQYFGPGTRLTVL.